The rows below give T cell receptor beta chains drawn from one sample of a study of blood T cell repertoires in COVID-19. Method: immunoSEQ multiplex PCR; TCRdb's copy keeps in-frame clones and lacks some. The data contain roughly 60,000 clones, around four fifths of them seen just once; the ten biggest clones take up 15%. Sequences were obtained from peripheral blood. These receptors all come from a man older than 75 with acute or convalescent COVID-19. The CDR3 runs from the conserved cysteine through the conserved F or W. D genes are given only for firm matches. Clone size is given for some rows only: seen once, a few or many times, or a class if the clone is expanded.

j_call: TRBJ1-1
v_call: TRBV9
clone_size: -
d_call: -
cdr3_nt: TGTGCCAGCAGCGTTTCAAGGACAACTGACACTGAAGCTTTCTTT
cdr3_aa: CASSVSRTTDTEAFF

j_call: TRBJ1-3
v_call: TRBV20-1
clone_size: once
d_call: TRBD1
cdr3_nt: TGCAGTGCTATTGAGGGACAGCGAAACACCATATATTTT
cdr3_aa: CSAIEGQRNTIYF

j_call: TRBJ2-7
v_call: TRBV14
clone_size: -
d_call: TRBD1
cdr3_nt: TGTGCCAGCAGCCAGCGAGACAGGGGCCCCTACGAGCAGTACTTC
cdr3_aa: CASSQRDRGPYEQYF

j_call: TRBJ2-2
v_call: TRBV5-5
clone_size: -
d_call: TRBD1
cdr3_nt: TGTGCCAGCAGCTTGGCCCCGGGACAGGGGAACACCGGGGAGCTGTTTTTT
cdr3_aa: CASSLAPGQGNTGELFF

j_call: TRBJ2-6
v_call: TRBV5-6
clone_size: -
d_call: TRBD1
cdr3_nt: TGTGCCAGCAGCGCCGCAGGGGGCGCGGCATCTGGGGCCAACGTCCTGACTTTC
cdr3_aa: CASSAAGGAASGANVLTF

j_call: TRBJ1-4
v_call: TRBV4-1
clone_size: -
d_call: -
cdr3_nt: TGCGCCAGCAGCCAAGAGACCCCGCGAGGTGAAAAACTGTTTTTT
cdr3_aa: CASSQETPRGEKLFF

j_call: TRBJ1-1
v_call: TRBV2
clone_size: -
d_call: TRBD1
cdr3_nt: TGTGCCAGCAGGGATGGGACAGCCCAGGCGGGAAGCGCTGAAGCTTTCTTT
cdr3_aa: CASRDGTAQAGSAEAFF

j_call: TRBJ1-6
v_call: TRBV18
clone_size: few
d_call: TRBD1
cdr3_nt: TGTGCCAGCTCATCTGACAGGGGTAGACATTCACCCCTCCACTTT
cdr3_aa: CASSSDRGRHSPLHF

j_call: TRBJ1-6
v_call: TRBV2
clone_size: -
d_call: -
cdr3_nt: TGTGCCAGCAGAAAGACTAATAATTCACCCCTCCACTTT
cdr3_aa: CASRKTNNSPLHF

j_call: TRBJ2-3
v_call: TRBV11-3
clone_size: -
d_call: TRBD2
cdr3_nt: TGTGCCAGCAGCTTTCGGCGGACTAGCGGGGGAAACACAGATACGCAGTATTTT
cdr3_aa: CASSFRRTSGGNTDTQYF